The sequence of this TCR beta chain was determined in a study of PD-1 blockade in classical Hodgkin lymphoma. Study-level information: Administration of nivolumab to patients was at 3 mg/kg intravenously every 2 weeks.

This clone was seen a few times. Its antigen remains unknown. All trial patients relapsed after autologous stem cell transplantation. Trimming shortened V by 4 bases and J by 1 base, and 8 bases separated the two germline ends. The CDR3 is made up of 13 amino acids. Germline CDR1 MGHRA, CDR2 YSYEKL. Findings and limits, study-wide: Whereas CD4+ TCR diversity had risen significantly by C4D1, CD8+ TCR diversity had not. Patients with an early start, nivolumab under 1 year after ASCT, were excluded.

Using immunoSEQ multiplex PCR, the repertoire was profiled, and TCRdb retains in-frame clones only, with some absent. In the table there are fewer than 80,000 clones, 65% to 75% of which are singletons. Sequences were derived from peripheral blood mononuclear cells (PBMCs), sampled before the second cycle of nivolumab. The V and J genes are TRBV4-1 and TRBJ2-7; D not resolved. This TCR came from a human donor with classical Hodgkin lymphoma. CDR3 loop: CASSLTSSYEQYF. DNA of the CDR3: TGCGCCAGCAGCCTAACTTCGTCCTACGAGCAGTACTTC.